One sample yielded the 18 T cell receptor beta chains listed below, sequenced in a study of blood T cells in healthy people across ages (dated by TCRdb to between 2014 and 2017). Receptor amplification or capture employed 5' RACE. The reads were generated on an Illumina HiSeq 2500. A second 7 to 11 cycle PCR used a sample-barcoded 5' primer and a J-beta primer mix. In TCRdb, the public reads were trimmed at Q25 with fastp and aligned with MiXCR, with productive beta chains retained. Records with the same CDR3 protein are collapsed into one entry carrying the most frequent genes and DNA. In this sample the table shows 550,000 to 650,000 distinct CDR3 sequences, roughly a quarter of which occur a single time. Over 3.5% of the sample belongs to the ten largest clones. These data are also associated with another study on T cells of mothers and their children.

The sequenced sample consisted of blood. These receptor sequences come from a boy aged 2 to 10 in good health.

The rearrangement joins TRBV10-1 to TRBJ2-3; D perhaps matches TRBD2 (5 bases). From germline, CDR1 is WNHNN and CDR2 SYGVQD (reference sequence). CDR3 length: 14 amino acids. V lost 2 bases and J lost 0, with 6 bases in between. CDR3 coding DNA: TGCGCCAGCAGTGAGGGGAGAAGCACAGATACGCAGTATTTT. Its translation: CASSEGRSTDTQYF.

This clonotype showed up just a few times. The rearrangement uses TRBV11-2 and TRBJ2-7; 7 nucleotides agree with TRBD1. With V trimmed by 1 base and J by 0 bases, 6 bases remained unmatched. The CDR3 runs to 16 residues. Germline-derived CDR1 and CDR2 are SGHAT and FQNNGV. In DNA form, the CDR3 reads TGTGCCAGCAGCTTAGTTAGGGGGCTGGCCTCCTACGAGCAGTACTTC. Residues: CASSLVRGLASYEQYF.

This clonotype was detected only a few times. This chain joins TRBV20-1 and TRBJ2-5, with D unclear. Trimming took off 6 bases at V and 1 base at J, with 15 bases between the two ends. CDR1 is DFQATT and CDR2 is SNEGSKA in the germline V gene (reference sequence). The CDR3 consists of 14 residues. The DNA of the CDR3 is TGCAGTGCGATAAAGATCCGGACCCAAGAGACCCAGTACTTC. Translated: CSAIKIRTQETQYF.

On this clonotype: The junction differs from germline at one of its ends, possibly a read error. This chain joins TRBV20-1 and TRBJ2-5, with TRBD2 matching over 7 bases. The CDR3 is 14 residues long. Germline CDR1 DFQATT, CDR2 SNEGSKA (reference sequence). DNA of the CDR3: TGCAGCGCTAGAGATCTGGGAGGGTCAGAGACCCAGTACTTC. It translates to CSARDLGGSETQYF.

The CDR3 region is CASSPQRRGQNEQFF. CDR3 DNA sequence: TGTGCCAGCAGCCCCCAAAGAAGGGGGCAGAATGAGCAGTTCTTC. The gene calls are TRBV12-3 or TRBV12-4 and TRBJ2-1; 7 bases line up with TRBD1. CDR3 size: 15 residues. Trimming at V came to 6 bases and at J to 7 bases, leaving 12 bases not matched to a gene.

The chain uses TRBV19 and TRBJ1-5; TRBD1 might be the D (5 bases). Looked up from germline, CDR1 is LNHDA and CDR2 is SQIVND (reference sequence). The CDR3 is made up of 14 amino acids. Trimming left V 3 bases short and J 6 bases short, with 12 bases between. The CDR3 region has the DNA TGTGCCAGTAGTATCAAAGGGGTACCTCAGCCCCAGCATTTT. The encoded protein is CASSIKGVPQPQHF.

This clonotype was detected a few times. The genes are TRBV6-6 and TRBJ1-4; maybe TRBD1 (6 bases). The CDR3 has 15 residues. The V gene lost 7 bases and the J gene lost 10 bases, with 22 bases spanning the gap. Germline-derived CDR1 and CDR2 are MNHNY and SVGAGI (reference sequence). CDR3 in DNA: TGTGCCAGCACCGTAAACAGGGACGGCGAGGGAAAACTGTTTTTT. Protein: CASTVNRDGEGKLFF.

V gene TRBV2 combines with J gene TRBJ2-6, with no clear D. The germline gives CDR1 SNHLY, CDR2 FYNNEI. V was trimmed by 8 bases and J by 2 bases, leaving 10 bases between them. The CDR3 is 14 amino acids. The CDR3 sequence: CASSTVTGANVLTF. The CDR3 coding sequence is TGTGCCAGCTCTACAGTAACTGGGGCCAACGTCCTGACTTTC.

The rearrangement links TRBV19 to TRBJ2-7; D not resolved. V was cut by 11 bases and J by 3 bases, with 17 bases left in between. This CDR3 has 13 amino acids. Germline V lookup: CDR1 LNHDA, CDR2 SQIVND (reference sequence). The CDR3 DNA reads as TGTGCCCTTCTAAGAGATCGTTTCTACGAGCAGTACTTC. The encoded protein is CALLRDRFYEQYF. The whole variable domain, remainder taken from reference TRBV19 and TRBJ2-7, is DGGITQSPKYLFRKEGQNVTLSCEQNLNHDAMYWYRQDPGQGLRLIYYSQIVNDFQKGDIAEGYSVSREKKESFPLTVTSAQKNPTAFYLCALLRDRFYEQYFGPGTRLTVT.

The chain links TRBV30 to TRBJ2-5; D is undetermined. The DNA matches TRBJ2-1 better at its end, which makes the J call doubtful. Germline assignment: CDR1 GTSNPN and CDR2 SVGIG (reference sequence). The CDR3 loop spans 11 amino acids. This CDR3 is CAWMRYNEQFF. The CDR3 nucleotides read TGTGCCTGGATGCGTTACAATGAGCAGTTCTTC.

This clonotype has only a few counts. The chain recombines TRBV4-3 with TRBJ2-6; unclear D gene. The CDR3 length is 18 residues. Between the trimmed V and J ends, which lost 0 bases and 0 bases, there was a span of 12 bases. Germline CDR1 and CDR2: LGHNA and YSLEER. CDR3: CASSQDGRTGSGANVLTF. CDR3 coding DNA: TGCGCCAGCAGCCAAGATGGGCGGACCGGCTCTGGGGCCAACGTCCTGACTTTC.

This clonotype has only a few counts. J is TRBJ1-5 and V is TRBV11-2, with D maybe TRBD1 (5 bases). Per the germline V gene, CDR1 is SGHAT and CDR2 is FQNNGV. Trimming pared 5 bases from V and 5 bases from J, leaving 13 bases between. CDR3 length: 14 residues. CDR3 in DNA: TGTGCCAGCAGCCTAGGAGGGGCGGATCAGCCCCAGCATTTT. Amino acid sequence: CASSLGGADQPQHF.

This clonotype came up a few times. The chain recombines TRBV12-3 or TRBV12-4 with TRBJ2-3; tentatively, D is TRBD1 (5 bases). V lost 5 bases to trimming and J lost 5 bases, with 14 bases between them. The CDR3 spans 14 residues. The CDR3 is CASSLRVTRDTQYF. The CDR3 DNA reads as TGTGCCAGCAGTCTCAGGGTTACACGAGATACGCAGTATTTT.

The V and J genes are TRBV4-3 and TRBJ2-1; a weak D match, TRBD2 (6 bases). Trimming took 4 bases from V and 3 from J, leaving 16 bases between them. CDR1 and CDR2 from the germline V gene are LGHNA and YSLEER. There are 16 residues in the CDR3. The CDR3 reads CASSRGRGEHYNEQFF. CDR3 coding DNA: TGCGCCAGCAGCCGGGGCCGCGGGGAGCACTACAATGAGCAGTTCTTC.

The chain combines TRBV12-3 or TRBV12-4 with TRBJ1-3, with D unresolved. The CDR3 sequence is 16 residues long. Trimming removed 2 bases from V and 1 base from J, with 12 bases in between. CDR3 DNA sequence: TGTGCCAGCAGTTTACCAGGTTGGGGATCTGGAAACACCATATATTTT. This sequence encodes CASSLPGWGSGNTIYF.

This clonotype was counted only a few times. The rearrangement uses TRBV5-1 and TRBJ2-3; the D is unclear. Germline V CDR1 and CDR2: SGHRS, YFSETQ. V was clipped by 1 base and J by 2 bases, with 17 bases between them. The CDR3 is 17 residues long. The CDR3 reads CASSLFPSGENTDTQYF. The CDR3 nucleotides are TGCGCCAGCAGCTTGTTCCCCTCCGGAGAGAACACAGATACGCAGTATTTT.

This clonotype has a handful of counts. J is TRBJ1-2 and V is TRBV7-8, with D possibly TRBD1 on 6 matching bases. The germline CDR1 and CDR2 sequences are SGHVS and FQNEAQ. The ends were cut back, 5 bases at V and 1 base at J, with 11 bases in the middle. The CDR3 length is 14 residues. In DNA, the CDR3 is TGTGCCAGCAGCCTGACCAGGGGTAACTATGGCTACACCTTC. It yields the protein CASSLTRGNYGYTF.

The chain employs TRBV7-9 and TRBJ2-5; D unclear. The V and J ends lost 2 bases and 5 bases respectively, with 12 bases between them. The CDR3 consists of 14 residues. Germline V lookup: CDR1 SEHNR, CDR2 FQNEAQ (reference sequence). CDR3 DNA sequence: TGTGCCAGCAGCTTATTCCGTACCGGGGAGACCCAGTACTTC. Translated, it gives CASSLFRTGETQYF.